The present T cell receptor (beta chain) was sequenced within a study of cytomegalovirus exposure and HLA in healthy donors. Germline trimming cut 1 base from V and 5 bases from J; bases unmatched to any gene: 3. The germline V gene encodes CDR1 MGHRA and CDR2 YSYEKL. This CDR3 has 14 amino acids. A multiplex PCR was run with 60 Vbeta primers and 13 Jbeta primers. Data came from immunoSEQ multiplex PCR; TCRdb stores just in-frame clones and leaves some out. The sample has roughly 120,000 clones, about four fifths seen once; the top ten hold more than 1.5%. Remarks on this clone: Its target is unknown.

Study conclusions and caveats: The investigators catalogued under 200 TCR beta chains as cytomegalovirus-associated. TCR beta chains associated with HLA were, in a later analysis, more clonally expanded than equally common others.

Sequencing input: PBMCs. V and J are TRBV4-1 and TRBJ2-3, with 7 bases aligning to TRBD1. The sequence came from a young woman in good health and CMV-seronegative. CDR3 region: CASSQAPGGDTQYF. The CDR3 DNA reads as TGCGCCAGCAGCCAAGCCCCAGGGGGAGATACGCAGTATTTT.